This TCR beta chain was identified during a study of blood T cell repertoires in COVID-19. Background on the study: The study drew acute and convalescent COVID-19 samples from the United States, Italy and Spain. Sources were T cells, B-cell-depleted T cells, or PBMCs; the material itself was cDNA or gDNA.

Per the original methods: Reference gene primer amplification in the assay estimated nucleated cell counts. Method: immunoSEQ multiplex PCR; TCRdb's copy keeps in-frame clones and lacks some. That table furnishes V, J and clone size, whereas the DNA furnished D and trimming. The sample contains fewer than 90,000 clones, around nine tenths of which appear only once. The CDR3 is 11 amino acids. Germline-derived CDR1 and CDR2 are SQVTM and ANQGSEA. V was clipped by 7 bases and J by 5 bases, with 9 bases between them. The J gene is TRBJ2-1, the V gene TRBV29-1; a possible D gene is TRBD2 (7 bases). The sequencing input was peripheral blood. This sequence was found in a man aged 50 or older with active or convalescent COVID-19. The CDR3 DNA is TGCAGCGGGGGGGGCCACAATGAGCAGTTCTTC. Protein sequence: CSGGGHNEQFF.